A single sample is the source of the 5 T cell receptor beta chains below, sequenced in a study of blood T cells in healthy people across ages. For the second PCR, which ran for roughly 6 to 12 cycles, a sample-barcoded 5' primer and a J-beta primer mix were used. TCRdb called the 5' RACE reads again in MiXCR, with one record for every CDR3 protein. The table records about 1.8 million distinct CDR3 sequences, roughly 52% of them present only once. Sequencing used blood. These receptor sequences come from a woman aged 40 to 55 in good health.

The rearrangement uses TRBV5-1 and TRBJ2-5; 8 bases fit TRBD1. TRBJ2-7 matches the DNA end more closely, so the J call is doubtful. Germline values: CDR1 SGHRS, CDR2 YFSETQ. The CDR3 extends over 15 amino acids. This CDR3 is CASSPLRTGSYEQYF. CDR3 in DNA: TGCGCCAGCAGCCCATTGCGGACAGGGTCCTACGAGCAGTACTTC.

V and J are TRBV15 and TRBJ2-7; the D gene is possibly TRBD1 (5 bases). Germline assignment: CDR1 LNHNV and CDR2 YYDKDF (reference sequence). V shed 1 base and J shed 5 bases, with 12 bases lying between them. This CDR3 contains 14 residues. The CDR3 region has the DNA TGTGCCACCAGCAGAGTGGCAGGGAAGGACGAGCAGTACTTC. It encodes CATSRVAGKDEQYF.

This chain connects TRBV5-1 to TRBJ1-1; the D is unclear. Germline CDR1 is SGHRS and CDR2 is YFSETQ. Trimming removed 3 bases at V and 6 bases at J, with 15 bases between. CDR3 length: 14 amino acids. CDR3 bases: TGCGCCAGCAGCTCTGGACCCACGGACGCTGAAGCTTTCTTT. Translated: CASSSGPTDAEAFF. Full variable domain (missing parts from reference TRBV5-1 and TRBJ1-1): KAGVTQTPRYLIKTRGQQVTLSCSPISGHRSVSWYQQTPGQGLQFLFEYFSETQRNKGNFPGRFSGRQFSNSRSEMNVSTLELGDSALYLCASSSGPTDAEAFFGQGTRLTVV.

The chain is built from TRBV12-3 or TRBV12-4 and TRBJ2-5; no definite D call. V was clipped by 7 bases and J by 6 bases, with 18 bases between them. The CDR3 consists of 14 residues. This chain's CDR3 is CASIGRTLPQTQYF. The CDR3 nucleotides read TGTGCCAGCATTGGCAGAACCCTCCCGCAGACCCAGTACTTC.

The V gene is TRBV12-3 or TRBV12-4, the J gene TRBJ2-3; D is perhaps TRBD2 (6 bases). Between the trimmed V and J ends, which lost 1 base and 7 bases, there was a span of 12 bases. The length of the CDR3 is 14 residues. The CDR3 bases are TGTGCCAGCAGTTTAGTAGCGCGGGGTCATACGCAGTATTTT. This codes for CASSLVARGHTQYF.